This T cell receptor beta chain was retrieved from a study of blood T cell repertoires in COVID-19. Study context: Specimens from acute and convalescent COVID-19 originated in the United States, Italy and Spain. In each case, the material was cDNA or gDNA derived from T cells, B-cell-depleted T cells, or PBMCs.

Per the study methods: How many nucleated cells were present was estimated from reference gene primer amplification. TCRdb's table, derived via immunoSEQ multiplex PCR, lists solely in-frame clones and lacks some. V and J calls and clone size are given by that table; D and trimming were obtained from the DNA. The sample carries 150,000 or so clones, over 70% recorded once. This clone was seen only a few times. A case of COVID-19 had been met by exposed participants within 2 weeks before study entry. This receptor was obtained from a man in his 70s who had been exposed to COVID-19. The sample was PBMCs or T cells enriched from blood (not recorded which).

CDR3 region: CASSSRGAGVDGYTF. CDR3 DNA sequence: TGTGCCAGCAGTTCCCGGGGGGCTGGGGTGGATGGCTACACCTTC. The rearrangement links TRBV28 to TRBJ1-2; a weak D match, TRBD1 (6 bases). V shed 4 bases and J shed 6 bases, with 18 bases lying between them. The CDR3 runs to 15 residues. Germline V CDR1 and CDR2: MDHEN, SYDVKM.